These 17 T cell receptor beta chains were all obtained from the same sample, sequenced in a study of technical replicates of blood from a few donors. Libraries were prepared by immunoSEQ multiplex PCR; TCRdb keeps only in-frame clonotypes and omits some of them. The sample has some 71,000 clones; just under 97% are singletons. Sequenced material: T cells isolated from PBMCs. These receptors were obtained from a human donor in good health.

V is TRBV19 and J is TRBJ1-2; D unresolved. CDR3 length equals 14 residues. Germline V CDR1 and CDR2: LNHDA, SQIVND (reference sequence). Trimming removed 5 bases from V and 5 bases from J, with 15 bases in between. Here the CDR3 DNA reads TGTGCCAGTAGTTCTAGAGGAGGCTTGTATGGCTACACCTTC. Translated: CASSSRGGLYGYTF.

This chain joins TRBV4-1 and TRBJ2-7, with 9 bases fitting TRBD1. CDR1 is MGHRA and CDR2 is YSYEKL in the germline V gene. V lost 4 bases and J lost 3; bases outside the gene matches: 7. The CDR3 spans 15 residues. DNA for the CDR3: TGCGCCAGCAGCCTAAGGGGACAGGGTGACTACGAGCAGTACTTC. This translates into CASSLRGQGDYEQYF.

The CDR3 sequence is CASSPQPPGVPQFF. In nucleotides, the CDR3 is TGTGCCAGCAGCCCGCAACCGCCAGGGGTGCCGCAGTTCTTC. The chain recombines TRBV11-3 with TRBJ2-1, with D possibly TRBD1 on 6 matching bases. Trimming took 5 bases from V and 12 from J, leaving 20 bases between them. Germline V gives CDR1 SGHNT, CDR2 YENEEA. CDR3 size: 14 residues.

The gene calls are TRBV28 and TRBJ2-7; 7 bases align to TRBD1. Germline loops: CDR1 MDHEN, CDR2 SYDVKM. The CDR3 is 14 amino acids. The junction had 5 bases not matched to a gene; V was cut back by 6 bases and J by 0 bases. CDR3 nucleotides: TGTGCCAGCAGCCCGGGACAGCACTCCTACGAGCAGTACTTC. It specifies CASSPGQHSYEQYF.

The V and J genes are TRBV14 and TRBJ2-1; TRBD2 might be the D (6 bases). CDR3 length: 13 residues. Germline values: CDR1 SGHDN, CDR2 FVKESK. Between the trimmed V and J ends, which lost 0 bases and 8 bases, there was a span of 8 bases. The CDR3 reads CASSQEWGDEQFF. CDR3 bases: TGTGCCAGCAGCCAAGAGTGGGGGGATGAGCAGTTCTTC.

The chain links TRBV2 to TRBJ1-2; D is uncertain. Deletions cut 1 base from V and 8 bases from J, with 5 bases between. The CDR3 contains 11 residues. Germline V gene lookup returns CDR1 SNHLY and CDR2 FYNNEI. CDR3 region: CASSEVRGYTF. The CDR3 DNA sequence: TGTGCCAGCAGTGAAGTGAGGGGCTACACCTTC. The full variable domain, completed using reference TRBV2 and TRBJ1-2, is EPEVTQTPSHQVTQMGQEVILRCVPISNHLYFYWYRQILGQKVEFLVSFYNNEISEKSEIFDDQFSVERPDGSNFTLKIRSTKLEDSAMYFCASSEVRGYTFGSGTRLTVV.

This chain joins TRBV11-2 and TRBJ2-1; D gene ambiguous. This CDR3 comprises 15 residues. The germline CDR1 and CDR2 sequences are SGHAT and FQNNGV. Between the trimmed V and J ends, which lost 2 bases and 6 bases, there was a span of 14 bases. The CDR3 DNA sequence: TGTGCCAGCAGCTTATCTCAGGTTAAAACCAATGAGCAGTTCTTC. Its protein product is CASSLSQVKTNEQFF.

The chain carries TRBV12-5 and TRBJ1-1; D is perhaps TRBD1 (6 bases). This CDR3 region has 15 residues. Trimming shortened V by 0 bases and J by 3 bases, and 11 bases separated the two germline ends. Germline V lookup: CDR1 LGHNT, CDR2 FRNRAP. This CDR3 is CASGLVLGGYTEAFF. The CDR3 nucleotides read TGTGCTAGTGGTTTGGTACTTGGGGGCTACACTGAAGCTTTCTTT.

The chain couples TRBV2 to TRBJ1-6; no definite D call. The CDR3 contains 15 residues. Germline V gene data show CDR1 as SNHLY and CDR2 as FYNNEI. V lost 2 bases and J 7 bases, leaving 12 bases between the germline ends. As DNA, the CDR3 is TGTGCCAGCAGTGAAAGCGGTGTGGGGAATTCACCCCTCCACTTT. It is translated as CASSESGVGNSPLHF.

This rearrangement joins TRBV5-6 to TRBJ1-2; no reliable D call. V shed 0 bases and J shed 2 bases, with 5 bases lying between them. Looked up from germline, CDR1 is SGHDT and CDR2 is YYEEEE. The CDR3 is 13 residues long. The DNA of the CDR3 is TGTGCCAGCAGCTTGGGCGAGAACTATGGCTACACCTTC. The encoded protein is CASSLGENYGYTF. Full variable domain (missing parts from reference TRBV5-6 and TRBJ1-2): DAGVTQSPTHLIKTRGQQVTLRCSPKSGHDTVSWYQQALGQGPQFIFQYYEEEERQRGNFPDRFSGHQFPNYSSELNVNALLLGDSALYLCASSLGENYGYTFGSGTRLTVV.

This chain joins TRBV4-1 and TRBJ1-2; no reliable D call. Per germline, CDR1 MGHRA and CDR2 YSYEKL. The CDR3 extends over 15 amino acids. Trimming cost V 4 bases and J 6 bases, with 18 bases left between them. The CDR3 DNA is TGCGCCAGCAGCCCCGGCGACTACGAGAGGGATGGCTACACCTTC. This sequence encodes CASSPGDYERDGYTF.

The rearrangement links TRBV4-1 to TRBJ1-5, with TRBD1 matching over 7 bases. In germline, CDR1 is MGHRA, CDR2 YSYEKL. The CDR3 consists of 16 residues. V shed 1 base, J shed 7 bases, and the junction held 10 bases outside the gene matches. CDR3 nucleotides: TGCGCCAGCAGCCAAGCTGTCACAGGGGACGGGCAGCCCCAGCATTTT. Protein sequence: CASSQAVTGDGQPQHF.

The genes are TRBV7-9 and TRBJ2-2, with 7 bases matching TRBD2. The CDR3 spans 14 residues. The junction had 8 bases not matched to a gene; V was cut back by 10 bases and J by 3 bases. CDR1 SEHNR and CDR2 FQNEAQ come from the germline V gene (reference sequence). CDR3: CAIKRGADTGELFF. For the CDR3, the DNA is TGTGCCATTAAGCGGGGTGCGGACACCGGGGAGCTGTTTTTT. The whole variable domain, filled in from reference TRBV7-9 and TRBJ2-2, reads DTGVSQNPRHKITKRGQNVTFRCDPISEHNRLYWYRQTLGQGPEFLTYFQNEAQLEKSRLLSDRFSAERPKGSFSTLEIQRTEQGDSAMYLCAIKRGADTGELFFGEGSRLTVL.

The CDR3 spells CASSGPGDNEQFF. CDR3 bases: TGTGCCAGCAGTGGACCCGGGGACAATGAGCAGTTCTTC. The chain couples TRBV2 to TRBJ2-1, with a weak D call TRBD2 (5 bases). Trimming took off 4 bases at V and 5 bases at J, with 9 bases between the two ends. Per germline, CDR1 SNHLY and CDR2 FYNNEI. The CDR3 extends over 13 amino acids.

This clone was seen once. The chain employs TRBV5-8 and TRBJ1-1, with unresolved D. The CDR3 runs 13 residues. V was trimmed by 1 base and J by 3 bases, leaving 7 bases between them. Per the germline V gene, CDR1 is SGHTS and CDR2 is YDEGEE. CDR3 sequence: CASSLWRYTEAFF. The CDR3 coding sequence is TGTGCCAGCAGCTTGTGGCGGTACACTGAAGCTTTCTTT. Full variable domain (outside the CDR3, taken from reference TRBV5-8 and TRBJ1-1): EAGVTQSPTHLIKTRGQQATLRCSPISGHTSVYWYQQALGLGLQFLLWYDEGEERNRGNFPPRFSGRQFPNYSSELNVNALELEDSALYLCASSLWRYTEAFFGQGTRLTVV.

The V and J genes are TRBV28 and TRBJ1-2; weak D call: TRBD1 (5 bases). There are 14 residues in the CDR3. V lost 3 bases to trimming and J lost 2 bases, with 10 bases between them. Germline V CDR1 and CDR2: MDHEN, SYDVKM. CDR3 DNA: TGTGCCAGCAGTTTTCTAGGGGCCAACTATGGCTACACCTTC. It codes for CASSFLGANYGYTF.

This chain joins TRBV4-2 and TRBJ2-7; a possible D gene is TRBD1 (8 bases). Germline lookup yields CDR1 LGHNA and CDR2 YNFKEQ. V was pared by 1 base and J by 1 base, with 11 bases between. The CDR3 runs to 15 residues. The CDR3 is CASSQVQGGSYEQYF. The CDR3 coding sequence is TGTGCCAGCAGCCAAGTACAGGGGGGGTCCTACGAGCAGTACTTC.